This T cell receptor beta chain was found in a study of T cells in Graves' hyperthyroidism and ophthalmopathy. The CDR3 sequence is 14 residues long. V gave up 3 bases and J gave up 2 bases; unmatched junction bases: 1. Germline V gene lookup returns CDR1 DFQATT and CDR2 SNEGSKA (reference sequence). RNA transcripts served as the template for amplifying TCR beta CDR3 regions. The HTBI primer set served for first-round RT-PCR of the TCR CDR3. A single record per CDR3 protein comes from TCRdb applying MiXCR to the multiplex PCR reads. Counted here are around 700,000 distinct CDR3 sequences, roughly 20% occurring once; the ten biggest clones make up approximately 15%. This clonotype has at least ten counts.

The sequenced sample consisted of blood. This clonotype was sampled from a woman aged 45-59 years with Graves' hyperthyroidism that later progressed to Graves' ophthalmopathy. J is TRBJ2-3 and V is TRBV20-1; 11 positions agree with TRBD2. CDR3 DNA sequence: TGCAGTGCTAGGACTAGCGGGACCACAGATACGCAGTATTTT. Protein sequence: CSARTSGTTDTQYF.